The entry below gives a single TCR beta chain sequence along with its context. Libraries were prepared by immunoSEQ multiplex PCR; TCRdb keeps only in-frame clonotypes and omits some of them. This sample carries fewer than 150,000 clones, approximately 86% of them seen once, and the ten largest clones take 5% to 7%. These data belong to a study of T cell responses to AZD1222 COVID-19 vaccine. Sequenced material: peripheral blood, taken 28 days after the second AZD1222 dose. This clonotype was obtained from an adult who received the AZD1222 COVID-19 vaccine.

CDR3 nucleotide sequence: TGTGCCTGGAGTCAGGGAGGGGTAGGGGAGCAGTACTTC. Protein product: CAWSQGGVGEQYF. This chain uses TRBV30 with TRBJ2-7; 7 bases line up with TRBD2. With V trimmed by 2 bases and J by 7 bases, 8 bases remained unmatched. The CDR3 totals 13 residues. Germline V CDR1 and CDR2: GTSNPN, SVGIG (reference sequence).